These 30 T cell receptor beta chains were sequenced from one sample in a study of regulatory T cells in long-lasting Graves disease (dated by TCRdb to about 2021). The library was produced with multiplex PCR. TCRdb shows the sequencer as Illumina HiSeq 4000. To build TCR beta libraries, CDR3 regions were amplified by Arm-PCR using iRepertoire HTBI primers. The public reads were reprocessed in TCRdb via fastp at Q25 and MiXCR, keeping in-frame beta chains. Rows merge per CDR3 protein into single entries with the most common DNA and genes. This sample has 600,000 to 850,000 distinct CDR3 sequences in its table, and around 30% of those were observed once. The ten largest clones add up to about two fifths of the sample. In light of the paper, this sample's time point label describes: persistent/refractory GD, antithyroid drugs over 5 years with positive TRAb. For both TCR sequencing and RNA sequencing, RNA was extracted from PBMCs using TRIzol.

Material: peripheral blood mononuclear cells (PBMCs), obtained when the disease was refractory, from a patient treated with antithyroid drugs. Receptors originate from a female donor with Graves disease.

This clonotype occurred many times. V usage is TRBV20-1 and J usage is TRBJ1-2; D is ambiguous. The V end lost 0 bases, the J end lost 2 bases, and 7 bases lay between the germline ends. The CDR3 runs to 13 residues. Germline assignment: CDR1 DFQATT and CDR2 SNEGSKA (reference sequence). The CDR3 DNA reads TGCAGTGCTAGAGATCCAAGCAACTATGGCTACACCTTC. It encodes CSARDPSNYGYTF.

The gene calls are TRBV5-6 and TRBJ2-3, with TRBD2 identical over 13 bases. Trimming cost V 0 bases and J 4 bases; bases outside gene matches: 2. The CDR3 length is 16 residues. Germline V gene lookup returns CDR1 SGHDT and CDR2 YYEEEE. The CDR3 bases are TGTGCCAGCAGCTTGGTTACTAGCGGGAGGGCAGATACGCAGTATTTT. Translating it yields CASSLVTSGRADTQYF.

This clonotype was counted at least ten times. This rearrangement joins TRBV6-5 to TRBJ2-7; 7 bases are a match to TRBD1. Losses at the gene ends were 2 bases for V and 3 bases for J; bases not matched to a gene: 4. This CDR3 has 14 residues. CDR1 and CDR2 (germline): MNHEY, SVGAGI. The chain's CDR3 is CASSYGRGIYEQYF. Here the CDR3 DNA reads TGTGCCAGCAGTTACGGCAGGGGGATCTACGAGCAGTACTTC.

In this sample, this clonotype turned up a few times. This chain joins TRBV6-1 and TRBJ2-7; D call uncertain. The CDR3 is 11 residues long. Germline CDR1 MNHNS, CDR2 SASEGT. Between the trimmed V and J ends, which lost 6 bases and 5 bases, there was a span of 8 bases. The CDR3 sequence is CASSRIHEQYF. CDR3 sequence (DNA): TGTGCCAGCAGCCGTATCCACGAGCAGTACTTC.

The sample holds many counts of this clonotype. The chain is built from TRBV12-3 or TRBV12-4 and TRBJ1-2; D unresolved. The CDR3 has 14 amino acids. Trimming removed 6 bases from V and 6 bases from J, with 17 bases in between. The CDR3 DNA reads TGTGCCAGCAGCCCCGGGAGGGCGGAGAATGGCTACACCTTC. Protein: CASSPGRAENGYTF.

Many counts were recorded for this clonotype. This chain joins TRBV2 and TRBJ1-5, with 7 bases lining up with TRBD1. CDR1 is SNHLY and CDR2 is FYNNEI in the germline V gene. J was trimmed by 2 bases and V by 7 bases; bases with no gene match: 2. The CDR3 contains 13 residues. The chain's CDR3 is CASNGQGNQPQHF. CDR3 DNA sequence: TGTGCCAGCAACGGACAGGGCAATCAGCCCCAGCATTTT.

V usage is TRBV6-2 or TRBV6-3 and J usage is TRBJ2-3, with 11 bases fitting TRBD2. V lost 5 bases, J lost 4 bases, and 8 bases stayed unmatched. The CDR3 totals 16 residues. Germline values: CDR1 MNHEY, CDR2 SVGEGT. The DNA of the CDR3 is TGTGCCAGCAGTAAACCTAGCGGGGGGAGATCAGATACGCAGTATTTT. Translation: CASSKPSGGRSDTQYF.

The chain is built from TRBV6-1 and TRBJ1-5, with D unclear. The V gene lost 1 base and the J gene lost 2 bases, with 9 bases spanning the gap. CDR3 size: 15 residues. Germline CDR1 is MNHNS and CDR2 is SASEGT. The DNA for the CDR3 is TGTGCCAGCAGTGAAGGGGCCATGGGCAATCAGCCCCAGCATTTT. Its translation: CASSEGAMGNQPQHF.

This clonotype was detected only a few times. The J gene is TRBJ1-5, the V gene TRBV30; D ambiguous. Germline assignment: CDR1 GTSNPN and CDR2 SVGIG (reference sequence). Deletions cut 1 base from V and 1 base from J, with 5 bases between. The CDR3 loop spans 13 amino acids. CDR3 loop: CAWSGDSNQPQHF. In DNA form, the CDR3 reads TGTGCCTGGAGTGGTGACAGCAATCAGCCCCAGCATTTT.

The rearrangement links TRBV3-1 to TRBJ2-5; no reliable D call. The CDR3 runs 13 residues. The V gene's germline CDR1 is LGHDT and CDR2 YNNKEL (reference sequence). V was cut by 4 bases and J by 5 bases, with 11 bases left in between. The CDR3 nucleotides are TGTGCCAGCAGCCCTCACCGTGATGAGACCCAGTACTTC. This codes for CASSPHRDETQYF.

On this clonotype itself: The junction and the germline gene differ at one end; a read error may be behind it. The chain joins TRBV20-1 to TRBJ1-2; D is possibly TRBD1 (5 bases). Germline V gene lookup returns CDR1 DFQATT and CDR2 SNEGSKA (reference sequence). The length of the CDR3 is 13 residues. CDR3: CNAWSGGEYGYTF. CDR3 coding DNA: TGCAATGCTTGGTCCGGGGGAGAATATGGCTACACCTTC.

The gene calls are TRBV15 and TRBJ2-7; D gene uncertain. Germline V gene data show CDR1 as LNHNV and CDR2 as YYDKDF (reference sequence). Trimming removed 0 bases at V and 0 bases at J, with 9 bases between. The CDR3 covers 15 residues. CDR3 in amino acids: CATSRDRGDSYEQYF. The CDR3 DNA reads TGTGCCACCAGCAGAGATCGAGGCGACTCCTACGAGCAGTACTTC.

This clonotype has ten or more counts. CDR3 DNA: TGTGCCAGCAGTCACGGACTAGCGGGAGTAAGCGAGCAGTACTTC. Residues: CASSHGLAGVSEQYF. This chain joins TRBV27 and TRBJ2-7; 13 bases are a match to TRBD2. Germline V CDR1 and CDR2: MNHEY, SMNVEV (reference sequence). Trimming removed 5 bases from V and 6 bases from J; junction bases left unmatched: 7. The CDR3 covers 15 residues.

The chain carries TRBV9 and TRBJ2-7; 7 nucleotides line up with TRBD2. Germline values: CDR1 SGDLS, CDR2 YYNGEE. The CDR3 sequence is 14 residues long. The V gene end was trimmed by 4 bases and the J gene end by 3 bases; junction bases not matched to a gene: 7. The CDR3 protein is CASSPRTSDYEQYF. The DNA for the CDR3 is TGTGCCAGCAGCCCGCGGACTAGTGACTACGAGCAGTACTTC.

The CDR3 spells CASSPDSVYEQYF. The CDR3 coding sequence is TGCGCCAGCAGCCCGGATAGCGTCTACGAGCAGTACTTC. This chain connects TRBV5-1 to TRBJ2-7; tentative D call: TRBD2 (5 bases). V lost 4 bases and J lost 3, with 11 bases in between. There are 13 residues in the CDR3. Germline assignment: CDR1 SGHRS and CDR2 YFSETQ.

The chain employs TRBV29-1 and TRBJ2-7; TRBD1 matches 8 bases. The junction had 2 bases not matched to a gene; V was cut back by 4 bases and J by 0 bases. The CDR3 extends over 13 amino acids. The germline V gene encodes CDR1 SQVTM and CDR2 ANQGSEA. CDR3 nucleotide sequence: TGCAGCGTTGTGGGACAGGCCTCCTACGAGCAGTACTTC. This translates into CSVVGQASYEQYF.

There are a few counts of this clonotype. CDR3 DNA: TGTGCCAGCAGTTCCCCAAGAGGCGGAGGTGCCACCTACGAGCAGTACTTC. It is translated as CASSSPRGGGATYEQYF. This chain connects TRBV6-2 or TRBV6-3 to TRBJ2-7, with a weak D call TRBD2 (5 bases). Germline V gene lookup returns CDR1 MNHEY and CDR2 SVGEGT. This CDR3 is built from 17 residues. V was clipped by 4 bases and J by 2 bases, with 21 bases between them.

Here the CDR3 reads CSARRQYNEQFF. The CDR3, as DNA: TGCAGTGCCAGACGGCAGTACAATGAGCAGTTCTTC. The chain couples TRBV20-1 to TRBJ2-1, with D hard to call. The CDR3 length is 12 residues. V was cut by 6 bases and J by 4 bases, with 10 bases left in between. CDR1 DFQATT and CDR2 SNEGSKA come from the germline V gene (reference sequence).

The chain carries TRBV3-1 and TRBJ2-7; maybe TRBD1 (6 bases). Per the germline V gene, CDR1 is LGHDT and CDR2 is YNNKEL (reference sequence). Trimming pared 6 bases from V and 5 bases from J, leaving 14 bases between. The CDR3 has 13 residues. The CDR3 bases are TGTGCCAGCAGGGACAGCCATCTCAACGAGCAGTACTTC. Encoded protein: CASRDSHLNEQYF.

This chain joins TRBV19 and TRBJ1-1; D uncertain. CDR1 LNHDA and CDR2 SQIVND come from the germline V gene (reference sequence). This CDR3 is 13 amino acids long. Deletions cut 4 bases from V and 5 bases from J, with 11 bases between. The CDR3 reads CASSTGTRTEAFF. The CDR3, as DNA: TGTGCCAGTAGTACAGGAACGAGGACTGAAGCTTTCTTT.

This clonotype was seen only once. Given a much more abundant clone one base away, this may be a read error. The genes are TRBV2 and TRBJ1-2, with D hard to call. The CDR3 length is 12 residues. The V and J ends lost 9 bases and 4 bases respectively, with 12 bases between them. The germline V gene has CDR1 SNHLY and CDR2 FYNNEI. CDR3 nucleotides: TGTGCCAGATACAGTCCTAGCTATGGCTACACCTTC. This translates into CARYSPSYGYTF.

The chain joins TRBV5-1 to TRBJ1-1; 10 bases align to TRBD1. The CDR3 is 15 amino acids. CDR1 SGHRS and CDR2 YFSETQ come from the germline V gene. After removal of 4 bases from V and 3 bases from J, the junction contained 6 bases not matched to a gene. CDR3: CASSPGQGFDTEAFF. The DNA for the CDR3 is TGCGCCAGCAGCCCGGGACAGGGGTTCGACACTGAAGCTTTCTTT.

This clonotype was seen a handful of times. V and J are TRBV29-1 and TRBJ1-1, with D possibly TRBD1 on 6 matching bases. The ends were cut back, 7 bases at V and 4 bases at J, with 13 bases in the middle. The CDR3 length is 12 residues. CDR1 is SQVTM, CDR2 ANQGSEA, per germline. CDR3 nucleotides: TGCAGCGCCGCCGGACAGTTCACTGAAGCTTTCTTT. This gives the protein CSAAGQFTEAFF.

The J gene is TRBJ1-2, the V gene TRBV29-1; D unclear. The V gene lost 2 bases and the J gene lost 0 bases, with 7 bases spanning the gap. The CDR3 spans 13 residues. CDR1 and CDR2 from the germline V gene are SQVTM and ANQGSEA. The CDR3 DNA reads TGCAGCGTTGAACCGAACTCTAACTATGGCTACACCTTC. Protein product: CSVEPNSNYGYTF. The whole variable domain, filled in from reference TRBV29-1 and TRBJ1-2, reads SAVISQKPSRDICQRGTSLTIQCQVDSQVTMMFWYRQQPGQSLTLIATANQGSEATYESGFVIDKFPISRPNLTFSTLTVSNMSPEDSSIYLCSVEPNSNYGYTFGSGTRLTVV.

This chain uses TRBV11-1 with TRBJ2-7; TRBD2 matches 10 bases. The V segment lost 5 bases and the J segment 5 bases; nucleotides outside the gene matches: 6. The CDR3 covers 14 residues. CDR1 SGHAT and CDR2 FQDESV come from the germline V gene (reference sequence). CDR3 in DNA: TGTGCCAGCAGCCGGACTAGCGGTTTTGACGAGCAGTACTTC. It yields the protein CASSRTSGFDEQYF.

The table lists this clonotype with a few counts. The chain is built from TRBV6-1 and TRBJ1-4; D not resolved. The V and J ends lost 6 bases and 11 bases respectively, with 7 bases between them. The CDR3 is made up of 10 amino acids. Germline CDR1 is MNHNS and CDR2 is SASEGT. The CDR3 DNA reads as TGTGCCAGCAGAGGTCAGAAACTGTTTTTT. This codes for CASRGQKLFF.

This clonotype showed up just a few times. The chain couples TRBV11-2 to TRBJ1-1; TRBD1 agrees at 7 bases. V lost 10 bases and J lost 7; bases outside the gene matches: 15. The CDR3 runs to 14 residues. In germline, CDR1 is SGHAT, CDR2 FQNNGV. CDR3: CATGGRGYLREAFF. In DNA form, the CDR3 reads TGTGCCACCGGGGGCAGGGGGTATCTTCGTGAAGCTTTCTTT.

The J gene is TRBJ2-7, the V gene TRBV9; perhaps TRBD1 as D (5 bases). Germline V gene sequence: CDR1 SGDLS, CDR2 YYNGEE. Trimming left V 0 bases short and J 2 bases short, with 9 bases between. The CDR3 sequence is 14 residues long. CDR3 loop: CASSVDQGTYEQYF. In DNA form, the CDR3 reads TGTGCCAGCAGCGTAGATCAGGGAACCTACGAGCAGTACTTC.

In its sample, this clonotype was seen many times. CDR3 sequence (DNA): TGTGCCAGCAGTTTGGAACAGGGTCTCAAAGCTTTCTTT. Its translation: CASSLEQGLKAFF. The chain combines TRBV28 with TRBJ1-1; D is perhaps TRBD1 (6 bases). The germline gives CDR1 MDHEN, CDR2 SYDVKM. This CDR3 is 13 amino acids long. V lost 3 bases and J 9 bases, leaving 14 bases between the germline ends.

The rearrangement links TRBV6-1 to TRBJ1-1, with D maybe TRBD1 (5 bases). Trimming shortened V by 6 bases and J by 0 bases, and 11 bases separated the two germline ends. This CDR3 contains 14 residues. In germline, CDR1 is MNHNS, CDR2 SASEGT. The CDR3 coding sequence is TGTGCCAGCAGGCCGGACAAAATGAACACTGAAGCTTTCTTT. Translating gives CASRPDKMNTEAFF.